This T cell receptor beta chain emerged from a study of T cell repertoires in cytomegalovirus infection. About the research overall: Public signatures in TCR beta pointed to CMV infection and matching HLA type.

General observations from the study: Frequencies of public TCR beta families were cumulated, and this identified carriers of CMV plus the relevant HLA.

The CDR3 contains 15 residues. V trimming: 4 bases; J trimming: 4 bases; junction bases outside the gene matches: 5. Germline V gene lookup returns CDR1 SGHVT and CDR2 SQSDAQ. TCRdb redid the calling of the reads with MiXCR, one entry per CDR3 protein. This repertoire shows 300,000 to 400,000 distinct CDR3 sequences, around 18% found once; its top ten account for around 9.3%. Worth noting for this clonotype: The target antigen is unknown.

This receptor was taken from a human donor in good health (CMV status not recorded). Some clones in this sample may be carry-over from other donors' samples. This sequence joins TRBV7-4 and TRBJ1-5, with 9 bases lining up with TRBD1. The sample consisted of PBMCs. This chain's CDR3 is CASSSGTGPNQPQHF. CDR3 nucleotides: TGTGCCAGCAGCTCGGGGACAGGGCCAAATCAGCCCCAGCATTTT. The whole variable domain, filled in from reference TRBV7-4 and TRBJ1-5, reads GAGVSQSPRYKVAKRGRDVALRCDSISGHVTLYWYRQTLGQGSEVLTYSQSDAQRDKSGRPSGRFSAERPERSVSTLKIQRTEQGDSAVYLCASSSGTGPNQPQHFGDGTRLSIL.